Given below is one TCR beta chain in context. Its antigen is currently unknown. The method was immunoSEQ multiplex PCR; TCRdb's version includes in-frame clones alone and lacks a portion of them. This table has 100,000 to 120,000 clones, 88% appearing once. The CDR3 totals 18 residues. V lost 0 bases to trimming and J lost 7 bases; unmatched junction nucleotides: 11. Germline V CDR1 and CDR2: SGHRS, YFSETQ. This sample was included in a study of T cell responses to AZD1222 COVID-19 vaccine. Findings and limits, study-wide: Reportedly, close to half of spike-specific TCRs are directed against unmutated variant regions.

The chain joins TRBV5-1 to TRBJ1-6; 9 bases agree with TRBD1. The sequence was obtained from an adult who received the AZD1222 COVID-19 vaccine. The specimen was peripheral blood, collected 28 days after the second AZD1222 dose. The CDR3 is CASSLVVGVGQGNSPLHF. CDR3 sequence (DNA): TGCGCCAGCAGCTTGGTCGTGGGCGTAGGACAGGGGAATTCACCCCTCCACTTT. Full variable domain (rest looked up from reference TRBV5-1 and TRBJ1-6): KAGVTQTPRYLIKTRGQQVTLSCSPISGHRSVSWYQQTPGQGLQFLFEYFSETQRNKGNFPGRFSGRQFSNSRSEMNVSTLELGDSALYLCASSLVVGVGQGNSPLHFGNGTRLTVT.